This TCR beta chain was observed in a study of cytomegalovirus exposure and HLA in healthy donors. Study-level background: A later analysis reported the 120 or so validation repertoires used the same platform as the approximately 670 first-cohort repertoires. Study-level results: It was reported that the classifier diagnosed cytomegalovirus status with high specificity and sensitivity in both the original and validation cohorts.

This clone was recorded once. The antigen is unknown. The DNA is omitted, as the CDR3 cannot be located on it reliably, and the CDR3 follows TCRdb's listing. Sequenced by immunoSEQ multiplex PCR; TCRdb stores in-frame clones only, minus some. Among more than 110,000 clones listed, about four fifths were seen once. Inclusive of both ends, the CDR3 amounts to 19 amino acids. The J gene is TRBJ1-2, the V gene TRBV21-1; no DNA check was done on the table's D call, TRBD1. TRBV21-1 is assigned pseudogene status. Material: PBMCs. This clonotype was obtained from a woman under 40 in good health and CMV-seronegative. The CDR3 sequence is CASSKVGLGVGQGAHGYTF.